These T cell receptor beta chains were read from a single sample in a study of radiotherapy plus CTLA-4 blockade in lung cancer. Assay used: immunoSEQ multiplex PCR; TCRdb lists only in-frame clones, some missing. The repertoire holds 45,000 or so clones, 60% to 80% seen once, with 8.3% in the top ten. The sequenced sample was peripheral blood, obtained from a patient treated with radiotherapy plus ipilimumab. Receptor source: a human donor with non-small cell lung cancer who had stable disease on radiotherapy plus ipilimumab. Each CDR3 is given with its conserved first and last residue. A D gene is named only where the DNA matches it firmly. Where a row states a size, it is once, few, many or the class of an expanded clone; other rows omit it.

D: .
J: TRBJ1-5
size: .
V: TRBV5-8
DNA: TGTGCCAGCAGCCCCTCGGCGCCCGGTCAGCCCCAGCATTTT
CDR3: CASSPSAPGQPQHF

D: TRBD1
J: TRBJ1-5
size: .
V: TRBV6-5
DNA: TGTGCCAGCAGCCATTCAACAGGGGATCAGCCCCAGCATTTT
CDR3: CASSHSTGDQPQHF

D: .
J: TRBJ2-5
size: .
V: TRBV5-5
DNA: TGTGCCAGCAGCTTGTTTGAGACCCAGTACTTC
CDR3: CASSLFETQYF

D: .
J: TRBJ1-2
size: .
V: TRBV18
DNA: TGTGCCAGCTCACCTGAAGGGGCCGGCTATGGCTACACCTTC
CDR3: CASSPEGAGYGYTF

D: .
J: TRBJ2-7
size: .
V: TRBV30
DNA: TGTGCCTGGAGTGCGCCCTTCAAAGTTAGCTACGAGCAGTACTTC
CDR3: CAWSAPFKVSYEQYF

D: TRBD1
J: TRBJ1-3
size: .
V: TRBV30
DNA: TGTGCCCTCGATTGGGGACAGGGGAAAGCTGGAAACACCATATATTTT
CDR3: CALDWGQGKAGNTIYF

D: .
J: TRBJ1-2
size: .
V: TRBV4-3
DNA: TGCGCCAGCAGCCAAGAGGGACTGAGAGGCTACACCTTC
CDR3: CASSQEGLRGYTF

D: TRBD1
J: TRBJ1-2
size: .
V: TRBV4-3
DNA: TGCGCCAGCAGCCAAGAAATGGCCGGGACAGGGTTTAACTATGGCTACACCTTC
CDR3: CASSQEMAGTGFNYGYTF

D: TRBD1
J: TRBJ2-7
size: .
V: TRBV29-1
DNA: TGCAGCGCATCCGGGACAGGCTCCTACGAGCAGTACTTC
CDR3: CSASGTGSYEQYF

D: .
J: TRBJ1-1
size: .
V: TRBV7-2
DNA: TGTGCCAGCAGCCGAGGGATGAACACTGAAGCTTTCTTT
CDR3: CASSRGMNTEAFF

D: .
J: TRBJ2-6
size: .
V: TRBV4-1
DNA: TGCGCCAGCAGCCAAGTTGGTAGTGGGGCCAACGTCCTGACTTTC
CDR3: CASSQVGSGANVLTF

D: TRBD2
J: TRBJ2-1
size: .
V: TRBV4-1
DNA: TGCGCCAGCAGCCAAGATCCAGCGGGAGGTTACAATGAGCAGTTCTTC
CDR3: CASSQDPAGGYNEQFF

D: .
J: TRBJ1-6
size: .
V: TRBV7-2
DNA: TGTGCCAGCAGCCCCGATTATAATTCACCCCTCCACTTT
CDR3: CASSPDYNSPLHF

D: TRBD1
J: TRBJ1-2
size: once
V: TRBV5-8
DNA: TGTGCCAGCAGTAGAGGACAGGCGGCTGGCTACACCTTC
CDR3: CASSRGQAAGYTF

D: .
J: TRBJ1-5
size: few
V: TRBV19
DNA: TGTGCCAGCATGGACGGAGTCAATCAGCCCCAGCATTTT
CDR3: CASMDGVNQPQHF

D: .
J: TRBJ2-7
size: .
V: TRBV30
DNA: TGTGCCTGGAGTGTACCCCCCGGGGCAGCTTTCTCCTACGAGCAGTACTTC
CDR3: CAWSVPPGAAFSYEQYF

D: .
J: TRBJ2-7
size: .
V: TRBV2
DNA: TGTGCCAGCAGTGAACAGATCTACGAGCAGTACTTC
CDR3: CASSEQIYEQYF

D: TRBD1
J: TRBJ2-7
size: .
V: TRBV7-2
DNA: TGTGCCAGCAGCTACAGGGGGCTCGGGTCCTACGAGCAGTACTTC
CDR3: CASSYRGLGSYEQYF

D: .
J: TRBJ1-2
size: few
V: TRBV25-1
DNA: TGTGCCAGCAGTGAAGTGGCAGCGAGGGGCTACACCTTC
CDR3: CASSEVAARGYTF

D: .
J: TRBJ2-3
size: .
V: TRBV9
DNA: TGTGCCAGCAGCGTAGCATCCCTGAGCACAGATACGCAGTATTTT
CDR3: CASSVASLSTDTQYF

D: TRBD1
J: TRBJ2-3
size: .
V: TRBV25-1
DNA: TGTGCCAGCAGTGCGGGACAGGGACTTGATACGCAGTATTTT
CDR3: CASSAGQGLDTQYF

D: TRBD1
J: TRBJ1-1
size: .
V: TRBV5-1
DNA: TGCGCCAGCAGCTCACGGACAGGGCCGACCTTGAACACTGAAGCTTTCTTT
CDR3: CASSSRTGPTLNTEAFF

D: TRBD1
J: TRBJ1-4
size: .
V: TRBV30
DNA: TGTGCCTCATCGACAGGGAATTATGAAAAACTGTTTTTT
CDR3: CASSTGNYEKLFF

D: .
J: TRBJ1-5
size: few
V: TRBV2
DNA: TGTGCCAGCAAGACGGGCCTCATGACCATGGAGCCCCAGCATTTT
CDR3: CASKTGLMTMEPQHF

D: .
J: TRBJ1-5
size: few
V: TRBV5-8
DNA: TGTGCCAGCAGCCCCGCACACGGGGACGTGGGTCAGCCCCAGCATTTT
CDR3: CASSPAHGDVGQPQHF

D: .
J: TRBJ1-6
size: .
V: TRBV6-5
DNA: TGTGCCAGCAGTTACGACGCTAATTCACCCCTCCACTTT
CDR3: CASSYDANSPLHF

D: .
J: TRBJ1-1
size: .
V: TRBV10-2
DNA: TGCGCCAGCAGTGGGCGGGGCGGGGAGACTGAAGCTTTCTTT
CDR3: CASSGRGGETEAFF

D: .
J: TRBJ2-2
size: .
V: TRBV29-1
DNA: TGCAGTTGTCTTCCGGGGACCGGGGAGCTGTTTTTT
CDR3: CSCLPGTGELFF

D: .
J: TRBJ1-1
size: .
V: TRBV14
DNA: TGTGCCAGCAGCCAACAGGGTGGTGGCGCTGAAGCTTTCTTT
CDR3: CASSQQGGGAEAFF

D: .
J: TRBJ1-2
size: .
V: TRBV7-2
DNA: TGTGCCAGCAGCTTACTGGGCTACACCTTC
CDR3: CASSLLGYTF

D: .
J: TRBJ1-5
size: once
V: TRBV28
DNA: TGTGCCAGCAGTTACCGGGAACCCCAGCATTTT
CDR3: CASSYREPQHF

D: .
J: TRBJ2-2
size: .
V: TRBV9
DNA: TGTGCCAGCAGCCCTAGACACACGAACACCGGGGAGCTGTTTTTT
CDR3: CASSPRHTNTGELFF

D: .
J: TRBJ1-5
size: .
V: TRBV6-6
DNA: TGTGCCAGCACCTTTCAGGGCCAGCCCCAGCATTTT
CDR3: CASTFQGQPQHF

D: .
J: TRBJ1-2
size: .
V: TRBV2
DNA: TGTGCCAGCAGTGAGTACAAAAAGTCTAACTATGGCTACACCTTC
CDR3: CASSEYKKSNYGYTF

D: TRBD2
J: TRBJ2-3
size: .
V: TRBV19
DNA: TGTGCCAGTAGGAAGATCGATAGCGGGGTGGGGTCAGATACGCAGTATTTT
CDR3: CASRKIDSGVGSDTQYF

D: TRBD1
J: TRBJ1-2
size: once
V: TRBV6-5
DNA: TGTGCCAGCAGTTTGAGGGGGCAGAGTGGCTACACCTTC
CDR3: CASSLRGQSGYTF

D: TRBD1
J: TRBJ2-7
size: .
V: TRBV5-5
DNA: TGTGCCAGCAGCTTCAGGGGGAGCTCCTACGAGCAGTACTTC
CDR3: CASSFRGSSYEQYF

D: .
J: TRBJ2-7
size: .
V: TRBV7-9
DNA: TGTGCCAGCAGCTTAGTATCAACTGGGAGCTCCTACGAGCAGTACTTC
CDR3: CASSLVSTGSSYEQYF

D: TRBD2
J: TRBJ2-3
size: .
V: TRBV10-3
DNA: TGTGCCATCAGTGACCGCACGATAGCGGGGGAGTATGATACGCAGTATTTT
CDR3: CAISDRTIAGEYDTQYF

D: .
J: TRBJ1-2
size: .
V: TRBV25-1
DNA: TGTGCCAGCAGTGACGAAGAGGAATATGGCTACACCTTC
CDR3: CASSDEEEYGYTF

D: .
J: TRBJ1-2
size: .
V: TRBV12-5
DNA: TGTGCTAGTGGTCCGTCGGGGGGAGGATATGGCTACACCTTC
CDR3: CASGPSGGGYGYTF